These T cell receptor beta chains were read from a single sample in a study of cytomegalovirus exposure and HLA in healthy donors. Clones were read by immunoSEQ multiplex PCR, and TCRdb kept only the in-frame ones, dropping some. The table includes about 110,000 clones, approximately 80% detected once. What was sequenced was PBMCs. The receptors derive from a man aged 50 to 59 in good health and CMV-seronegative. CDR3s include the opening cysteine and the closing phenylalanine or tryptophan. D genes are given only for firm matches. Only part of the rows carry a size: once, few, many, or a class if the clone is expanded.

TRBJ1-6,TRBD1,.,TRBV5-1,TGCGCCAGCAGCAGGACAGGGGCCCCGAATTCACCCCTCCACTTT,CASSRTGAPNSPLHF
TRBJ1-4,TRBD1,.,TRBV9,TGTGCCAGCAGCGTAGCTCCGGCAGGGGGAAGAGAAAAACTGTTTTTT,CASSVAPAGGREKLFF
TRBJ2-5,.,.,TRBV7-2,TGTGCCAGCAGCTCTACAGGGATCCAAGAGACCCAGTACTTC,CASSSTGIQETQYF
TRBJ1-2,.,.,TRBV6-5,TGTGCCAGCAGTTTGACGGGTGAGCGCGGCTACACCTTC,CASSLTGERGYTF
TRBJ2-2,.,.,TRBV5-1,TGCGCCAGCAGCTTGGCCGAACTTGCGGGTTCCGGGGAGCTGTTTTTT,CASSLAELAGSGELFF
TRBJ1-2,.,.,TRBV6-1,TGTGCCAGCAGTGAAGAGGTGACACTGAACTATGGCTACACCTTC,CASSEEVTLNYGYTF
TRBJ1-1,.,few,TRBV6-5,TGTGCCAGCAGTTACCGTGGAGGAACTGAAGCTTTCTTT,CASSYRGGTEAFF
TRBJ2-3,TRBD1,.,TRBV2,TGTGCCAGCACGACAGGGCCGTTGGATACGCAGTATTTT,CASTTGPLDTQYF
TRBJ2-5,.,.,TRBV7-8,TGTGCCAGCAGCGGGGAGTTCCAGAAAGAGACCCAGTACTTC,CASSGEFQKETQYF
TRBJ1-1,.,once,TRBV28,TGTGCCAGCAGTTTAAATCAGTGGGGGGGGATTTCTGAAGCTTTCTTT,CASSLNQWGGISEAFF
TRBJ2-4,.,.,TRBV7-9,TGTGCCGGGGGGGGGCCCGGCGTTGTCGGTGACATTCAGTACTTC,CAGGGPGVVGDIQYF
TRBJ2-7,TRBD2,.,TRBV5-6,TGTGCCAGCAGCTTGGAAATAGCGGGGGGGCCAGGATACGAGCAGTACTTC,CASSLEIAGGPGYEQYF
TRBJ1-6,TRBD1,.,TRBV27,TGTGCCAGCAGACCTGGACAGGGGAATTCACCCCTCCACTTT,CASRPGQGNSPLHF
TRBJ1-1,.,.,TRBV19,TGTGCCAGTAGTATTTCCCAGGGCCCCCTGAACACTGAAGCTTTCTTT,CASSISQGPLNTEAFF
TRBJ2-5,.,.,TRBV7-2,TGTGCCAGCAGCTTAGCGAGGGCCCAAGAGACCCAGTACTTC,CASSLARAQETQYF
TRBJ2-5,.,.,TRBV29-1,TGCAGCGTTGGGGTGCGAGGGGGGGAGGAGACCCAGTACTTC,CSVGVRGGEETQYF
TRBJ1-2,.,.,TRBV27,TGTGCCAGCAGTTTCTGGGGGGGTTTAACCTATGGCTACACCTTC,CASSFWGGLTYGYTF
TRBJ2-5,TRBD2,.,TRBV19,TGTGCCAGTAGTATCCGGGCGGGGGAAGAGACCCAGTACTTC,CASSIRAGEETQYF
TRBJ2-5,TRBD1,.,TRBV6-5,TGTGCCAGCAGTTACTCGTTAGGGGACAGCCAAGAGACCCAGTACTTC,CASSYSLGDSQETQYF
TRBJ2-1,TRBD2,.,TRBV10-3,TGTGCCATCAGACCCACTAGCGGGGGGAGCTACAATGAGCAGTTCTTC,CAIRPTSGGSYNEQFF
TRBJ1-1,.,once,TRBV5-4,TGTGCCAGCAGCTTGAACAGGGACACTGAAGCTTTCTTT,CASSLNRDTEAFF
TRBJ2-1,.,.,TRBV18,TGTGCCAGCTCCCCCGGGACATACAATGAGCAGTTCTTC,CASSPGTYNEQFF
TRBJ1-4,.,.,TRBV5-1,TGCGCCAGCAGCTCCTACTTCAATGAAAAACTGTTTTTT,CASSSYFNEKLFF
TRBJ1-2,TRBD1,.,TRBV25-1,TGTGCCAGCAGTGATACAAGGACAGGGGTTAACTATGGCTACACCTTC,CASSDTRTGVNYGYTF
TRBJ2-6,.,.,TRBV15,TGTGCCACCAGCACACCAGGGACTGGGGCCAACGTCCTGACTTTC,CATSTPGTGANVLTF
TRBJ2-5,.,.,TRBV7-2,TGTGCCAGCAGTCCAAGAGGGGAGACCCAGTACTTC,CASSPRGETQYF
TRBJ1-4,.,.,TRBV15,TGTGCCACCAGCACTACAGGGATGCACTGGGAAAAACTGTTTTTT,CATSTTGMHWEKLFF
TRBJ2-3,TRBD2,.,TRBV5-1,TGCGCCAGTTTAGCGGGGGGGGACACAGATACGCAGTATTTT,CASLAGGDTDTQYF
TRBJ1-4,.,.,TRBV5-1,TGCGCCAGCAGCTTGGGGCCCACTAATGAAAAACTGTTTTTT,CASSLGPTNEKLFF
TRBJ1-2,TRBD1,.,TRBV19,TGTGCCAGTAGTATTCAAGGGACAGGGTTTGGCTACACCTTC,CASSIQGTGFGYTF
TRBJ2-3,TRBD1,.,TRBV5-1,TGCGCCAGCAGCCCCGACAGGGCCCGCACAGATACGCAGTATTTT,CASSPDRARTDTQYF
TRBJ2-7,.,.,TRBV6-5,TGTGCCAGCAGGGTCCGGGACATCTCCTACGAGCAGTACTTC,CASRVRDISYEQYF
TRBJ1-4,.,once,TRBV14,TGTGCCAGCAGCCAGGACTACATCGGGATAGGTGAAAAACTGTTTTTT,CASSQDYIGIGEKLFF
TRBJ2-1,TRBD2,.,TRBV11-2,TGTGCCAGCAGCCCGCCCGAACTAGCGGGGGGGCCCCATGAGCAGTTCTTC,CASSPPELAGGPHEQFF
TRBJ1-4,TRBD1,.,TRBV9,TGTGCCAGCAGCGTAGAGGGGACAGGGGAAAAACTGTTTTTT,CASSVEGTGEKLFF
TRBJ1-1,.,.,TRBV11-2,TGTGCCAGCAGCTACAGGGAAGCTTTCTTT,CASSYREAFF
TRBJ2-2,TRBD2,.,TRBV7-8,TGTGCCAGCAGCTTAGAGGACCGGCTAGCGGGGGGCCAGAACACCGGGGAGCTGTTTTTT,CASSLEDRLAGGQNTGELFF
TRBJ2-7,TRBD1,.,TRBV6-6,TGTGCCAGCACCCCGTCCGGGGACAGAATTTACGAGCAGTACTTC,CASTPSGDRIYEQYF
TRBJ1-6,.,.,TRBV29-1,TGCAGCGCCGCACTAAACAGGGATTCACCCCTCCACTTT,CSAALNRDSPLHF
TRBJ2-3,TRBD2,few,TRBV5-4,TGTGCCAGCAGCTTCGGGGGGGCCACAGATACGCAGTATTTT,CASSFGGATDTQYF
TRBJ1-2,TRBD1,.,TRBV30,TGTGCCTGGAGTAAGAGAGGGGGCCTCCTCGGAGGCTACACCTTC,CAWSKRGGLLGGYTF
TRBJ1-1,.,.,TRBV29-1,TGCAGCGTTGTTACTATCGAGGGCACTGAAGCTTTCTTT,CSVVTIEGTEAFF
TRBJ1-4,TRBD1,.,TRBV6-6,TGTGCCAGCAGTCCGCCCGGGACAGGGGGTGAAAAACTGTTTTTT,CASSPPGTGGEKLFF
TRBJ1-2,.,.,TRBV19,TGTGCCAGTAGTATTCGTGTCGTAGAGGACTATGGCTACACCTTC,CASSIRVVEDYGYTF
TRBJ1-6,.,.,TRBV19,TGTGCCAGTAGGTCGCCCACCGGGACACCCCCCCACTTT,CASRSPTGTPPHF
TRBJ1-1,TRBD1,.,TRBV11-1,TGTGCCAGCAGCTCACGACGACAGGGGATGAACACTGAAGCTTTCTTT,CASSSRRQGMNTEAFF
TRBJ1-1,TRBD1,.,TRBV11-1,TGTGCCAGCAGCGCCGTCCAGGGGGACACTGAAGCTTTCTTT,CASSAVQGDTEAFF
TRBJ2-5,TRBD2,.,TRBV5-1,TGCGCCAGCAGCACCGGGACTAGCCAAGTCCAAGAGACCCAGTACTTC,CASSTGTSQVQETQYF
TRBJ1-2,TRBD1,.,TRBV5-8,TGTGCCAGCAGCTACAGGGGTGGCTACACCTTC,CASSYRGGYTF
TRBJ2-3,.,once,TRBV7-2,TGTGCCGGCAGCAACCCTGAACGGTGGGGGGAGGACACAGATACGCAGTATTTT,CAGSNPERWGEDTDTQYF
TRBJ2-6,.,.,TRBV6-4,TGTGCCAGCAGTGACTCGAGCTCTGGGGCCAACGTCCTGACTTTC,CASSDSSSGANVLTF
TRBJ2-7,.,.,TRBV9,TGTGCCAGCAGCTCAAACGTGGGGCCGTACGAGCAGTACTTC,CASSSNVGPYEQYF
TRBJ1-1,TRBD1,.,TRBV6-1,TGTGCCAGCAGTGAACAGCCAGAGACAGGGAGGGCTTTCTTT,CASSEQPETGRAFF